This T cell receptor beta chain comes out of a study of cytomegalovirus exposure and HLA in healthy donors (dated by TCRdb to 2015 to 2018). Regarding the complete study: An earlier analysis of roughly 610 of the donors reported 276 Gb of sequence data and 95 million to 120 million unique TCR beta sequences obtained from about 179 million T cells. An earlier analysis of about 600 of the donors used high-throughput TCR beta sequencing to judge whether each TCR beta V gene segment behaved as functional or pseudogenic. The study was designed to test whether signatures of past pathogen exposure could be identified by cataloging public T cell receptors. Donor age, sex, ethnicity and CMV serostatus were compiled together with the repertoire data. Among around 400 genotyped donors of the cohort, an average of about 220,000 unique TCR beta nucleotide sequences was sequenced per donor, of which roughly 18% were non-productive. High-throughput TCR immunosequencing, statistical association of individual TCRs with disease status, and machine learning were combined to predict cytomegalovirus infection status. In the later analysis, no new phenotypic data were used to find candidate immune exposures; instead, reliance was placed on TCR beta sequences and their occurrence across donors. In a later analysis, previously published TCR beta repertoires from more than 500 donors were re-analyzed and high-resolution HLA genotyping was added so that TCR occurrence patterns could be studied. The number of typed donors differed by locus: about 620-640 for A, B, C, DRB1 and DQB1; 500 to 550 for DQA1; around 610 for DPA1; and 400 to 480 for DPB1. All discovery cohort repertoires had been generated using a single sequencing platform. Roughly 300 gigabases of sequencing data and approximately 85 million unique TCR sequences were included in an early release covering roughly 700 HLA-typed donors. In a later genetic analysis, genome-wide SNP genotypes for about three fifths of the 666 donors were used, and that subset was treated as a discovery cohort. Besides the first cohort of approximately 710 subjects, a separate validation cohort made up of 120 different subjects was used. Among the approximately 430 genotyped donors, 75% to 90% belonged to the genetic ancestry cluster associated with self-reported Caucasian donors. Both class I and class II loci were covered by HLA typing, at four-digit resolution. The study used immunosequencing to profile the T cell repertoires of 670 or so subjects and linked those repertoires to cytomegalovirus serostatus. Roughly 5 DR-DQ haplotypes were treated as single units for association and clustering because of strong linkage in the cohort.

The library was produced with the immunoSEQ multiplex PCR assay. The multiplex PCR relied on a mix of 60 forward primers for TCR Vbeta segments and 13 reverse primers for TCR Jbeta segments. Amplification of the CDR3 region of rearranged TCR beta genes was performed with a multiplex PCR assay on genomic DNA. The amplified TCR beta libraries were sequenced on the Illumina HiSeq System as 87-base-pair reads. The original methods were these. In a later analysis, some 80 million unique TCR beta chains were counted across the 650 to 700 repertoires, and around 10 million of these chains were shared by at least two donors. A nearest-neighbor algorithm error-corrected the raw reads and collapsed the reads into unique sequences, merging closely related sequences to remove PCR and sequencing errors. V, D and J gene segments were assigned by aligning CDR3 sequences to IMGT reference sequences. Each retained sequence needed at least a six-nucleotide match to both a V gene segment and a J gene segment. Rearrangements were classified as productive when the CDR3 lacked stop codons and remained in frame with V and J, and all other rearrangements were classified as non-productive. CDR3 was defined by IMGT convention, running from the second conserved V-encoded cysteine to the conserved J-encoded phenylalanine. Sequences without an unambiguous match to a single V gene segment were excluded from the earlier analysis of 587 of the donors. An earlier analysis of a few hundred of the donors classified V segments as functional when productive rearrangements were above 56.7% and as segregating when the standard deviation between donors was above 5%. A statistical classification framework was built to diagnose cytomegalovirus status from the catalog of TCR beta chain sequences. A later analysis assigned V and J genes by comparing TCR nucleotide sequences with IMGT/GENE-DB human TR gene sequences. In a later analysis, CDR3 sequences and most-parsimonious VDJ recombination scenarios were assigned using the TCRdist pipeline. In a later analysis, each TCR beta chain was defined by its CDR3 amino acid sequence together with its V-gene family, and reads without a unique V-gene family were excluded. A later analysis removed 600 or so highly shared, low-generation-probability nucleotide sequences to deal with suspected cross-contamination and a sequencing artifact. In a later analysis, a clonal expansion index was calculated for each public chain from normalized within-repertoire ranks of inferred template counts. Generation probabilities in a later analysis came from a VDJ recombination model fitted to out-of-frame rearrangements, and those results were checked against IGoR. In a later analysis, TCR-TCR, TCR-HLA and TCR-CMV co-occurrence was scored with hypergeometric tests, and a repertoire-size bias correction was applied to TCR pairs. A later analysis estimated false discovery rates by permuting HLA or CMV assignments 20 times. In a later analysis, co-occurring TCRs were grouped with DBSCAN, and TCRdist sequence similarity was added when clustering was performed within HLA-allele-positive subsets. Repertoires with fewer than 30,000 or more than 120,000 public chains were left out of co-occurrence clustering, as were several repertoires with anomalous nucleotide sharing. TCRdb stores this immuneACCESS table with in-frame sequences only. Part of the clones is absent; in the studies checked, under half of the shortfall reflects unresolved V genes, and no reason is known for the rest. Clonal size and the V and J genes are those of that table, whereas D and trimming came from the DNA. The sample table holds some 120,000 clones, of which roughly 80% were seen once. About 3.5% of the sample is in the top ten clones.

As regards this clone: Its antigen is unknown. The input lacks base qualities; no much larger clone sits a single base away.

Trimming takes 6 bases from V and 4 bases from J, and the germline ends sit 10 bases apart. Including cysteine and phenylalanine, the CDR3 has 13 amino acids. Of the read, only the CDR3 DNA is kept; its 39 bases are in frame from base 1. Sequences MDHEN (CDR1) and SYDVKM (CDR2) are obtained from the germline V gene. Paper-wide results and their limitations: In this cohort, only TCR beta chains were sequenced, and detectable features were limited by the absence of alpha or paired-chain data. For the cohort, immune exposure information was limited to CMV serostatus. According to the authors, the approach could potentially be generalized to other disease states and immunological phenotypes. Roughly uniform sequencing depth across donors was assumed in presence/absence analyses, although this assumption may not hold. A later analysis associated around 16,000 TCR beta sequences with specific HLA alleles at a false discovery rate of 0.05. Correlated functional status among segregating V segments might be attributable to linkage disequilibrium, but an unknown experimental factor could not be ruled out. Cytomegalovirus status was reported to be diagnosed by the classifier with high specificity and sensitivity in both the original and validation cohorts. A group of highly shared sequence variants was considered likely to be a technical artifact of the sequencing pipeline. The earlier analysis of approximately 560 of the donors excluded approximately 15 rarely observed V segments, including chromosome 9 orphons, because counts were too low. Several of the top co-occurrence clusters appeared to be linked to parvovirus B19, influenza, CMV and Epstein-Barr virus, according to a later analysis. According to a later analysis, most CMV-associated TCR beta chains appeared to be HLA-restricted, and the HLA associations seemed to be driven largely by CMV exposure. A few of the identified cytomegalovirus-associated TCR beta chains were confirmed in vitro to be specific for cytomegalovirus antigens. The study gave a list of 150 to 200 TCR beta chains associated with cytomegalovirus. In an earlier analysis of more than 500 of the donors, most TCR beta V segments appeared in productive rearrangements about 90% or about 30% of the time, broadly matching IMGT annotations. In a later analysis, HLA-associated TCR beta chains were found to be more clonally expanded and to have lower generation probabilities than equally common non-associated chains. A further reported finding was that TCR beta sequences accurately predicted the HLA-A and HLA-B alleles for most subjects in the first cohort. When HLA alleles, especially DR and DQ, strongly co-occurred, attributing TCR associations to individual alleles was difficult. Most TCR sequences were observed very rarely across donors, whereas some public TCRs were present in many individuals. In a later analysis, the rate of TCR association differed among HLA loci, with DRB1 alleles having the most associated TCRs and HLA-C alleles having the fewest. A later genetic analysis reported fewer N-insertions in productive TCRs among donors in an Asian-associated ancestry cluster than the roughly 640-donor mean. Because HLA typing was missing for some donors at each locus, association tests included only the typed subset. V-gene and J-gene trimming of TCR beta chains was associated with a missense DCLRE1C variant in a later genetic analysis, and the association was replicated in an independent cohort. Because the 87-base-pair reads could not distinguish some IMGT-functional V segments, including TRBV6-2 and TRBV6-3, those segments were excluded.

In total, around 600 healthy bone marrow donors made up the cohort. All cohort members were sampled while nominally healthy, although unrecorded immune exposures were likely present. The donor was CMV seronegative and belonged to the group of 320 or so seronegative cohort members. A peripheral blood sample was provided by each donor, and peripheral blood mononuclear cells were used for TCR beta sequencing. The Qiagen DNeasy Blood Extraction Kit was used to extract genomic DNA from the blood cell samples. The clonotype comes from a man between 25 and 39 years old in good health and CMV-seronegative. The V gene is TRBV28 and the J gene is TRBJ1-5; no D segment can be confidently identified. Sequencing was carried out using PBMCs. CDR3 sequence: CASSTTLNQPQHF. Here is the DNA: TGTGCCAGCAGCACAACGTTGAATCAGCCCCAGCATTTT.